The 28 T cell receptor beta chains given below trace back to one sample, sequenced in a study of siplizumab effects on memory and regulatory T cells. TCRdb's table, derived via immunoSEQ multiplex PCR, lists solely in-frame clones and lacks some. The sample has 65,000 to 70,000 clones; over 75% are singletons. Sequenced: Tregs sorted from blood. All receptors come from a human donor in good health.

V gene TRBV23-1 combines with J gene TRBJ2-5; 7 bases are a match to TRBD1. TRBV23-1 is recorded as an ORF, its role being uncertain. V shed 6 bases and J 2 bases; nucleotides not matched to a gene: 21. CDR3 size: 19 residues. The CDR3 DNA follows: TGCGCCAGCAGCCCGGGACAGAAAGGGGTTCGGGGCCTTCAAGAGACCCAGTACTTC. As protein: CASSPGQKGVRGLQETQYF.

J is TRBJ1-2 and V is TRBV5-4; 8 positions agree with TRBD1. Unmatched junction bases numbered 1, after V lost 0 bases and J lost 6 bases. The CDR3 is 13 amino acids. In germline, CDR1 is SGHNT, CDR2 YYREEE (reference sequence). CDR3 nucleotide sequence: TGTGCCAGCAGCTTGGAGACAGGGGATGGCTACACCTTC. Protein: CASSLETGDGYTF.

The rearrangement uses TRBV18 and TRBJ2-1; 8 bases fit TRBD1. The V and J ends lost 3 bases and 8 bases, in that order; junction bases with no gene match: 3. The CDR3 length is 13 residues. Germline loops: CDR1 KGHSH, CDR2 LQKENI. CDR3 in amino acids: CASSPTGVHEQFF. The DNA of the CDR3 is TGTGCCAGCTCACCGACAGGGGTCCATGAGCAGTTCTTC. The complete variable domain, with remaining parts taken from reference TRBV18 and TRBJ2-1, reads NAGVMQNPRHLVRRRGQEARLRCSPMKGHSHVYWYRQLPEEGLKFMVYLQKENIIDESGMPKERFSAEFPKEGPSILRIQQVVRGDSAAYFCASSPTGVHEQFFGPGTRLTVL.

The V and J genes are TRBV4-3 and TRBJ1-1; D is unresolved. CDR3 size: 13 residues. Looked up from germline, CDR1 is LGHNA and CDR2 is YSLEER. The germline V and J ends were trimmed by 1 base and 1 base, with 4 bases remaining between them. In DNA, the CDR3 is TGCGCCAGCAGCCAAGGAGGGAACACTGAAGCTTTCTTT. It is translated as CASSQGGNTEAFF.

The V call is TRBV11-2, the J call TRBJ2-5; 7 bases agree with TRBD2. V was clipped by 5 bases and J by 5 bases; unmatched bases: 5. Germline lookup yields CDR1 SGHAT and CDR2 FQNNGV. CDR3 length: 13 amino acids. The CDR3 loop reads CASSRGGGETQYF. The CDR3, as DNA: TGTGCCAGCAGCCGCGGGGGAGGGGAGACCCAGTACTTC. Full variable domain (rest looked up from reference TRBV11-2 and TRBJ2-5): EAGVAQSPRYKIIEKRQSVAFWCNPISGHATLYWYQQILGQGPKLLIQFQNNGVVDDSQLPKDRFSAERLKGVDSTLKIQPAKLEDSAVYLCASSRGGGETQYFGPGTRLLVL.

J is TRBJ1-2 and V is TRBV11-3, with D possibly TRBD1 on 6 matching bases. The CDR3 consists of 16 residues. Germline CDR1 is SGHNT and CDR2 is YENEEA. V was clipped by 8 bases and J by 8 bases, with 27 bases between them. The CDR3 region has the DNA TGTGCCAGCGGCTCCTTCTTCGGGGAGGGGGAGGGAGGCTACACCTTC. Its protein is CASGSFFGEGEGGYTF.

This chain links TRBV5-1 with TRBJ2-3; perhaps TRBD2 as D (6 bases). CDR1 and CDR2 (germline): SGHRS, YFSETQ. Trimming took 0 bases from V and 7 from J, leaving 15 bases between them. The CDR3 covers 15 residues. CDR3 residues: CASSLGGTQRNTQYF. The DNA of the CDR3 is TGCGCCAGCAGCTTGGGCGGGACTCAAAGAAATACGCAGTATTTT.

This clone was recorded once. The V call is TRBV7-9, the J call TRBJ2-3, with D hard to call. The CDR3 is made up of 11 amino acids. Trimming removed 6 bases at V and 2 bases at J, with 3 bases between. Germline loops: CDR1 SEHNR, CDR2 FQNEAQ (reference sequence). The CDR3, as DNA: TGTGCCAGCAGTACCACAGATACGCAGTATTTT. Translating it yields CASSTTDTQYF. Looking up the rest from reference TRBV7-9 and TRBJ2-3 gives the full variable domain: DTGVSQNPRHKITKRGQNVTFRCDPISEHNRLYWYRQTLGQGPEFLTYFQNEAQLEKSRLLSDRFSAERPKGSFSTLEIQRTEQGDSAMYLCASSTTDTQYFGPGTRLTVL.

V usage is TRBV5-1 and J usage is TRBJ2-1, with D possibly TRBD2 on 6 matching bases. Trimming took 7 bases from V and 4 from J, leaving 15 bases between them. The CDR3 length is 14 residues. Germline CDR1 SGHRS, CDR2 YFSETQ. This chain's CDR3 is CASGPRDLYNEQFF. The CDR3 DNA reads as TGCGCCAGCGGGCCCCGGGACTTATACAATGAGCAGTTCTTC.

The gene calls are TRBV5-4 and TRBJ2-7; D unresolved. Germline assignment: CDR1 SGHNT and CDR2 YYREEE (reference sequence). V was trimmed by 0 bases and J by 6 bases, leaving 13 bases between them. The CDR3 totals 14 residues. This CDR3 reads CASSLAGGVREQYF. Here the CDR3 DNA reads TGTGCCAGCAGCTTGGCGGGTGGGGTTCGCGAGCAGTACTTC.

This clone was observed at least ten times. This chain connects TRBV6-5 to TRBJ2-1, with D maybe TRBD1 (6 bases). The V gene lost 7 bases and the J gene lost 4 bases, with 14 bases spanning the gap. Per germline, CDR1 MNHEY and CDR2 SVGAGI. The CDR3 spans 14 residues. The CDR3 coding sequence is TGTGCCAGCACCCAGGGGCGTCTGTACAATGAGCAGTTCTTC. Translating it yields CASTQGRLYNEQFF.

J is TRBJ2-5 and V is TRBV29-1, with TRBD1 matching over 7 bases. The junction had 16 bases not matched to a gene; V was cut back by 7 bases and J by 5 bases. CDR1 and CDR2 (germline): SQVTM, ANQGSEA. The CDR3 contains 15 residues. The CDR3 nucleotides are TGCAGCGCACGCGGACCGCCGACAGGGCTGGAGACCCAGTACTTC. It specifies CSARGPPTGLETQYF.

This chain uses TRBV4-3 with TRBJ2-7; a weak D match, TRBD2 (6 bases). Per germline, CDR1 LGHNA and CDR2 YSLEER. The length of the CDR3 is 18 residues. V dropped 4 bases and J dropped 3 bases, with 25 bases sitting between them. As DNA, the CDR3 is TGCGCCAGCAGCCCATCCCCCTCCGGGCTAGCGACAAACTACGAGCAGTACTTC. The encoded protein is CASSPSPSGLATNYEQYF.

In this sample, this clone turned up a few times. The chain is built from TRBV10-3 and TRBJ2-7; TRBD1 matches at 8 bases. Germline CDR1 ENHRY, CDR2 SYGVKD. V shed 6 bases, J shed 2 bases, and the junction held 3 bases outside the gene matches. The CDR3 is made up of 13 amino acids. CDR3 loop: CAISKGQAYEQYF. The CDR3 DNA is TGTGCCATCAGCAAGGGACAGGCCTACGAGCAGTACTTC.

The chain carries TRBV19 and TRBJ1-1; D might be TRBD1 (6 bases). Deletions cut 6 bases from V and 1 base from J, with 12 bases between. Germline V CDR1 and CDR2: LNHDA, SQIVND (reference sequence). The CDR3 covers 14 residues. The CDR3 here is CASRWGASNTEAFF. The CDR3 bases are TGTGCCAGTAGGTGGGGGGCCTCGAACACTGAAGCTTTCTTT. Complete variable domain (other parts from reference TRBV19 and TRBJ1-1): DGGITQSPKYLFRKEGQNVTLSCEQNLNHDAMYWYRQDPGQGLRLIYYSQIVNDFQKGDIAEGYSVSREKKESFPLTVTSAQKNPTAFYLCASRWGASNTEAFFGQGTRLTVV.

The rearrangement links TRBV5-4 to TRBJ2-3; D gene ambiguous. The CDR3 sequence is 13 residues long. The germline V and J ends were trimmed by 4 bases and 2 bases, with 8 bases remaining between them. Looked up from germline, CDR1 is SGHNT and CDR2 is YYREEE (reference sequence). Here the CDR3 reads CASSVIITDTQYF. In nucleotides, the CDR3 is TGTGCCAGCAGCGTAATTATCACAGATACGCAGTATTTT.

The chain combines TRBV6-6 with TRBJ1-3, with D unclear. The germline gives CDR1 MNHNY, CDR2 SVGAGI (reference sequence). The CDR3 has 15 residues. Trimming stripped 3 bases from V and 3 bases from J, with 12 bases between. The CDR3 sequence is CASSYFSGFGNTIYF. The CDR3 coding sequence is TGTGCCAGCAGTTATTTTTCCGGGTTTGGAAACACCATATATTTT.

The chain is built from TRBV6-1 and TRBJ2-1; tentatively, D is TRBD2 (6 bases). CDR3 length: 15 residues. Trimming removed 3 bases from V and 4 bases from J, with 13 bases in between. CDR1 is MNHNS, CDR2 SASEGT, per germline. DNA of the CDR3: TGTGCCAGCAGTGATGAGGCGGGACGGTACAATGAGCAGTTCTTC. Residues: CASSDEAGRYNEQFF.

This sequence joins TRBV7-9 and TRBJ1-2; D is unresolved. Trimming took 5 bases from V and 8 from J, leaving 9 bases between them. Germline CDR1 and CDR2: SEHNR and FQNEAQ (reference sequence). The CDR3 runs to 11 residues. The CDR3 DNA reads TGTGCCAGCAGCACATTTCGAGGCTACACCTTC. As protein: CASSTFRGYTF.

The genes are TRBV11-2 and TRBJ2-3; D remains ambiguous. Germline V gene data show CDR1 as SGHAT and CDR2 as FQNNGV. The CDR3 length is 15 residues. V was trimmed by 5 bases and J by 1 base, leaving 13 bases between them. CDR3 nucleotides: TGTGCCAGCAGCGCCTGCTCAGTCTGCACAGATACGCAGTATTTT. Protein product: CASSACSVCTDTQYF. The whole variable domain, remainder taken from reference TRBV11-2 and TRBJ2-3, is EAGVAQSPRYKIIEKRQSVAFWCNPISGHATLYWYQQILGQGPKLLIQFQNNGVVDDSQLPKDRFSAERLKGVDSTLKIQPAKLEDSAVYLCASSACSVCTDTQYFGPGTRLTVL.

The J gene is TRBJ2-7, the V gene TRBV15; D is unclear. V was pared by 8 bases and J by 2 bases, with 7 bases between. The CDR3 has 11 residues. The germline gives CDR1 LNHNV, CDR2 YYDKDF (reference sequence). CDR3 coding DNA: TGTGCCACCGGCTCCGCCTACGAGCAGTACTTC. Translation gives CATGSAYEQYF.

V usage is TRBV7-8 and J usage is TRBJ2-7, with 11 bases lining up with TRBD2. V shed 6 bases, J shed 5 bases, and the junction held 6 bases outside the gene matches. CDR3 size: 14 residues. Germline V CDR1 and CDR2: SGHVS, FQNEAQ. The CDR3 region has the DNA TGTGCCAGCAGACTACTAGCGGGAGAAAACGAGCAGTACTTC. As protein: CASRLLAGENEQYF.

This clone has only one observation. J is TRBJ1-4 and V is TRBV7-9, with a possible D match to TRBD1 (6 bases). The V end was cut by 2 bases, the J end by 6 bases, with 13 bases between. The CDR3 totals 15 residues. From germline, CDR1 is SEHNR and CDR2 FQNEAQ (reference sequence). In DNA form, the CDR3 reads TGTGCCAGCAGCTTATTGCGCAGGGGAGATGAAAAACTGTTTTTT. The encoded protein is CASSLLRRGDEKLFF.

V and J are TRBV6-6 and TRBJ2-1; D may be TRBD1 (5 bases). Germline CDR1 and CDR2: MNHNY and SVGAGI (reference sequence). Trimming took off 6 bases at V and 3 bases at J, with 12 bases between the two ends. The CDR3 runs 14 residues. This chain's CDR3 is CASRGRTIYNEQFF. The CDR3 DNA sequence: TGTGCCAGCAGGGGAAGGACAATCTACAATGAGCAGTTCTTC.

V is TRBV29-1 and J is TRBJ2-2; D is perhaps TRBD1 (6 bases). There are 16 residues in the CDR3. The V and J ends lost 4 bases and 6 bases respectively, with 21 bases between them. CDR1 and CDR2 from the germline V gene are SQVTM and ANQGSEA. Here the CDR3 reads CSVATGVGLRAGELFF. CDR3 bases: TGCAGCGTTGCGACAGGCGTCGGTTTACGAGCCGGGGAGCTGTTTTTT.

This clone is a singleton in its sample. This chain connects TRBV5-1 to TRBJ2-4; D is perhaps TRBD1 (6 bases). V lost 4 bases to trimming and J lost 4 bases, with 12 bases between them. Germline assignment: CDR1 SGHRS and CDR2 YFSETQ. The CDR3 covers 14 residues. CDR3 residues: CASSPDRAKNIQYF. For the CDR3, the DNA is TGCGCCAGCAGCCCGGACAGAGCAAAAAACATTCAGTACTTC.

V is TRBV28 and J is TRBJ1-2; 7 bases line up with TRBD1. V was clipped by 6 bases and J by 3 bases; unmatched bases: 7. The CDR3 runs to 14 residues. In germline, CDR1 is MDHEN, CDR2 SYDVKM. CDR3 DNA: TGTGCCAGCAGCCGACAGGGACGAGACTATGGCTACACCTTC. Translated, it gives CASSRQGRDYGYTF.

In DNA, the CDR3 is TGTGCCAGCAGTCAAGTGCAAGAGACCCAGTACTTC. The encoded protein is CASSQVQETQYF. The V and J genes are TRBV2 and TRBJ2-5; D gene ambiguous. Germline loops: CDR1 SNHLY, CDR2 FYNNEI. The CDR3 runs 12 residues. V lost 5 bases and J lost 2, with 6 bases in between.